This T cell receptor (beta chain) was recorded in a study of long-term antiretroviral therapy in people with HIV. Running of the v3.0 immunoSEQ assay took place at survey level. Profiled with immunoSEQ multiplex PCR; TCRdb holds only in-frame clones, not every one. The table shows about 18,000 clones, with roughly 80% occurring only once. Study results and limitations: Repertoires from HIV showed CDR3 length ranges narrower than those of controls.

Regarding this clone: Its antigen is not identified.

This CDR3 region has 12 residues. Trimming took 9 bases from V and 6 from J, leaving 11 bases between them. Germline V lookup: CDR1 MNHEY, CDR2 SVGAGI. Material: unsorted PBMCs, obtained 0.6 years after starting antiretroviral therapy. The rearrangement joins TRBV6-5 to TRBJ1-4, with D perhaps matching TRBD1 (5 bases). This clonotype was sampled from a woman between 18 and 29 years old with HIV. The DNA of the CDR3 is TGTGCCAGGCGGGACGGAGATGAAAAACTGTTTTTT. Its protein is CARRDGDEKLFF.